This TCR beta chain stems from a study of beta chain features in type 1 diabetes. CDR3 size: 15 residues. Germline CDR1 reads SNHLY; CDR2 reads FYNNEI. V lost 5 bases, J lost 2 bases, and 12 bases lay in between. Each of the CD4+ naive, central memory, regulatory and stem cell-like memory populations was sorted via CD45RO/CCR7/CD25/CD127/CD95/CD27. General study findings and limits: Shorter TCRB CDR3s, moderately but significantly so, were found in Type 1 diabetes patients in all four CD4+ subsets. The study found that naive, central memory and Treg TCRB repertoires appeared more similar in patients than in healthy donors.

Every isolated RNA sample was fully reverse transcribed, so sequencing captured expressed TCRB transcripts. TCRdb's table, derived via immunoSEQ multiplex PCR, lists solely in-frame clones and lacks some. The table records 160,000 or so clones, around 9.7% of them present only once. As for this clone: Its specificity is unknown.

Input material: central memory CD4+ T cells from blood. The V and J genes are TRBV2 and TRBJ2-2; possibly TRBD1 for D (6 bases). The sequence came from a woman in her 30s with type 1 diabetes. CDR3 sequence: CASSIGTTNTGELFF. CDR3 DNA: TGTGCCAGCAGTATAGGGACAACAAACACCGGGGAGCTGTTTTTT.